This TCR beta chain emerged from a study of blood T cell repertoires in COVID-19 (dated by TCRdb to the early 2020s). As for the study more broadly: Collaborator samples came from the United States, Italy and Spain and covered acute and convalescent phases of COVID-19. Nearly every sample came with metadata listing a de-identified subject ID, COVID-19 status, age in years and sex. A freely available public database, intended as a resource for researchers studying the immune response to SARS-CoV-2, is where the repertoires were released. The samples were drawn from the first 160 participants of the ongoing ImmuneRACE study and from some 1,300 subjects provided by 6 global collaborators. Deeply sampled blood TCRbeta repertoires from subjects exposed to, actively infected with, or recovered from COVID-19 were included in the dataset. The prospective study material was composed of cDNA or gDNA derived from T cells, B-cell-depleted T cells, or PBMCs. Where HLA class I and class II types were available, the types were taken from metadata supplied by the sample provider, not from assay-based typing.

The immunoSEQ Assay, a bias-controlled multiplex PCR, was used to amplify TCRbeta CDR3 regions from genomic DNA. Processing in the source paper ran as follows. The number of nucleated cells in each sample was estimated from the amplification of reference gene primers within the assay. Sequence reads were collapsed and filtered to measure the absolute abundance of every unique TCRbeta CDR3 rearrangement. Productive Simpson clonality was computed per sample as the square root of Simpson's diversity index over productive rearrangements. TCRdb carries this immuneACCESS record with in-frame sequences only. Its versions omit some clonotypes, under half of them owing to an unresolved V gene in the studies checked, with the rest unexplained. The V and J calls and clone size are taken from that table; D and trimming were inferred from the DNA. The sample has 200,000 to 300,000 clones on record, around 90% of them singletons. The top ten hold less than 0.9% of the sample.

According to the germline V gene, CDR1 reads MDHEN and CDR2 reads SYDVKM. The CDR3, cysteine through phenylalanine, is 17 amino acids long. Just the 51-base CDR3 DNA is kept, in frame starting at base 1. V and J lose 4 bases and 1 base, and a span of 16 bases separates them. Findings and caveats that apply to the study as a whole: The quantity of clinical and demographic metadata differed by source and by participant and was supplied without curation.

About this clone: What antigen it recognizes has not been identified. Base qualities are not recorded, but no much larger clone differs from it by a single base.

Enrolling through a virtual design, the prospective study's participants ranged in age from roughly 18 to 95 years and lived across roughly 23 United States geographic areas. In the prospective study, cohorts were assigned on the basis of participant-reported clinical history obtained from a screening survey and a study questionnaire. Exposed participants had been in contact, within 2 weeks of entering the study, with a person who had a PCR-confirmed or clinician-diagnosed case of COVID-19. In the prospective study, whole blood, serum and a nasopharyngeal or oropharyngeal swab were collected from each participant by mobile phlebotomists. Prospective study participants could optionally give additional blood draws and questionnaires over an approximately two-month period. Before DNA extraction, prospective study blood samples were shipped either frozen or at room temperature.

Material: PBMCs or T cells enriched from blood (not recorded which). The TCR sequence derives from a man aged 45-60 years who had been exposed to COVID-19. The chain links TRBV28 with TRBJ1-4; TRBD1 is a possible D gene, resting on 5 matching bases. The nucleotide sequence is TGTGCCAGCAGTTCCTTTGGAAGGGGCGAAACTAATGAAAAACTGTTTTTT. The translation is CASSSFGRGETNEKLFF.